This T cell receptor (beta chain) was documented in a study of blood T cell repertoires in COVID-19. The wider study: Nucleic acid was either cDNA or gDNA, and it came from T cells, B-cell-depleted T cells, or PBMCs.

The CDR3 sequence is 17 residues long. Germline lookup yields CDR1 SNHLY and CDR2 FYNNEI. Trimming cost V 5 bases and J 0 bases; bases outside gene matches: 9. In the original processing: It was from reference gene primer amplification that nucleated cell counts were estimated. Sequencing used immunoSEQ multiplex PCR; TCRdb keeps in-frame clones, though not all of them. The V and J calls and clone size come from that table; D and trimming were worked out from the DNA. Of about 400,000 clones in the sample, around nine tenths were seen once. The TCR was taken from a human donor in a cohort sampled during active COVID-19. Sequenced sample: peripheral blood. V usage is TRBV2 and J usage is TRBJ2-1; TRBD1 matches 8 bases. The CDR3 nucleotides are TGTGCCAGCAGTCCCAGGGGGCTAACTCTCTCCTACAATGAGCAGTTCTTC. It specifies CASSPRGLTLSYNEQFF.